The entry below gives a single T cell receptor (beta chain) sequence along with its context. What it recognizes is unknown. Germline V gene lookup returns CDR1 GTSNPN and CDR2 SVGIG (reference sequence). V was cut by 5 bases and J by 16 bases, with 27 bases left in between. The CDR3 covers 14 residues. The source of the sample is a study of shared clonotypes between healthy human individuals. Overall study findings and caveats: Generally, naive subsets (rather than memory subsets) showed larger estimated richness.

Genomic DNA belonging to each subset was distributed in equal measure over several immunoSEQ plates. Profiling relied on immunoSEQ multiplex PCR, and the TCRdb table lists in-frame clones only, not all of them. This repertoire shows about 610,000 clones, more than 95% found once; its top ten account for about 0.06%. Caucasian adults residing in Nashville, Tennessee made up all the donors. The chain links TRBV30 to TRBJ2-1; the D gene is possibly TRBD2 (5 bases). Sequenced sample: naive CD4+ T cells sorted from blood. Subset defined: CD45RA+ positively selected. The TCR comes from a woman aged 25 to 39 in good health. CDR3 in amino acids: CAWHTTSSRVHRFF. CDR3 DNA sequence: TGTGCCTGGCACACCACCTCTTCGCGGGTGCATAGATTCTTC. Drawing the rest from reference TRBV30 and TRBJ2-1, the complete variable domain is SQTIHQWPATLVQPVGSPLSLECTVEGTSNPNLYWYRQAAGRGLQLLFYSVGIGQISSEVPQNLSASRPQDRQFILSSKKLLLSDSGFYLCAWHTTSSRVHRFFGPGTRLTVL.